A selection of T cell receptor beta chains follows, all from one sample in a study of graft-versus-host responses after intestinal transplantation. TCRdb's table, derived via immunoSEQ multiplex PCR, lists solely in-frame clones and lacks some. The data show about 15,000 clones, around 94% seen once. Material: PBMCs, obtained 9 days after transplant. Every receptor here comes from a human patient who received an intestinal transplant, so some T cells may come from the graft donor. Both conserved end residues are part of each CDR3. The D gene is left open where the match is weak. Size is stated for part of the rows, as once, few or many counts, or as a class when the clone is expanded.

cdr3_aa	cdr3_nt	clone_size	j_call	v_call	d_call
CASSRGLAATYEQYF	TGTGCCAGCAGCCGCGGACTAGCGGCAACCTACGAGCAGTACTTC	NA	TRBJ2-7	TRBV13	TRBD2
CASSPTGYNEQFF	TGTGCCAGCAGTCCCACAGGGTACAATGAGCAGTTCTTC	NA	TRBJ2-1	TRBV6-6	NA
CASRNYGGRLLQETQYF	TGTGCCAGCAGAAATTATGGTGGGAGGCTACTCCAAGAGACCCAGTACTTC	NA	TRBJ2-5	TRBV7-3	NA
CASSESSQGTEAFF	TGCGCCAGCAGTGAGTCGAGCCAAGGAACTGAAGCTTTCTTT	NA	TRBJ1-1	TRBV10-2	NA
CASSQDIGLFFYTF	TGCGCCAGCAGCCAAGATATAGGCCTATTTTTCTACACCTTC	NA	TRBJ1-2	TRBV4-1	NA
CASSPLMDRPYGYTF	TGTGCCAGTAGTCCCCTCATGGACAGGCCCTATGGCTACACCTTC	NA	TRBJ1-2	TRBV19	TRBD1
CATSREQGASQPQHF	TGTGCCACCAGCAGAGAACAGGGGGCGAGTCAGCCCCAGCATTTT	NA	TRBJ1-5	TRBV15	TRBD1
CASSIPGGGSGQYF	TGTGCCAGCAGCATTCCGGGGGGGGGATCGGGGCAGTACTTC	NA	TRBJ2-7	TRBV7-8	TRBD2
CASSLRGGTYEQYF	TGTGCCAGCAGTTTGAGAGGGGGGACCTACGAGCAGTACTTC	NA	TRBJ2-7	TRBV27	NA
CASSSIDSRGGEQFF	TGTGCCAGCAGCTCTATAGACTCCCGGGGAGGTGAGCAGTTCTTC	NA	TRBJ2-1	TRBV13	NA
CASSQSRTGLRSNEQFF	TGCGCCAGCAGTCAATCGAGGACGGGACTCCGATCCAATGAGCAGTTCTTC	NA	TRBJ2-1	TRBV23-1	NA
CASSAGTNEKLFF	TGTGCCAGCAGCGCAGGGACTAATGAAAAACTGTTTTTT	NA	TRBJ1-4	TRBV9	NA
CASTPTANNEQFF	TGTGCCAGCACCCCGACAGCAAACAATGAGCAGTTCTTC	NA	TRBJ2-1	TRBV6-5	NA
CASSSGGLSGRYEQYF	TGTGCCAGCAGCTCCGGGGGGCTGAGCGGGAGATACGAGCAGTACTTC	NA	TRBJ2-7	TRBV7-6	TRBD2
CAWSQWGDEQFF	TGTGCCTGGAGTCAGTGGGGTGATGAGCAGTTCTTC	NA	TRBJ2-1	TRBV30	NA
CASSLPGRTYEQYF	TGTGCCAGCAGTCTTCCGGGCCGTACCTACGAGCAGTACTTC	NA	TRBJ2-7	TRBV28	NA
CASSHREYGGYEQYF	TGCGCCAGCAGCCACAGGGAATACGGGGGCTACGAGCAGTACTTC	NA	TRBJ2-7	TRBV4-1	NA
CASSPTTGGSPQPQHF	TGTGCCAGCAGTCCTACGACAGGGGGATCCCCTCAGCCCCAGCATTTT	NA	TRBJ1-5	TRBV27	TRBD1
CASSLPTDTQYF	TGTGCCAGCAGCTTGCCAACAGATACGCAGTATTTT	NA	TRBJ2-3	TRBV7-9	NA
CASGLVSAGGNQPQHF	TGTGCTAGTGGTTTGGTATCGGCAGGGGGGAATCAGCCCCAGCATTTT	NA	TRBJ1-5	TRBV12-5	TRBD1
CASTVGLGGWETQYF	TGTGCCAGCACCGTGGGGTTGGGAGGGTGGGAGACCCAGTACTTC	once	TRBJ2-5	TRBV28	TRBD2
CASSLGVRGTYNEQFF	TGTGCCAGCAGCTTGGGGGTGCGCGGAACCTACAATGAGCAGTTCTTC	NA	TRBJ2-1	TRBV5-6	NA
CSVSGGLYEQYF	TGCAGCGTTTCAGGGGGCCTCTACGAGCAGTACTTC	NA	TRBJ2-7	TRBV29-1	TRBD1
CASSIVWTDTQYF	TGTGCCAGTAGTATAGTGTGGACAGATACGCAGTATTTT	once	TRBJ2-3	TRBV19	NA
CASSSRDTSYQETQYF	TGTGCCAGCAGCTCACGGGACACATCGTACCAAGAGACCCAGTACTTC	NA	TRBJ2-5	TRBV9	NA
CASSDGELFF	TGCGCCAGCAGTGACGGGGAGCTGTTTTTT	NA	TRBJ2-2	TRBV10-2	NA
CASSLFLAGSSYNEQFF	TGTGCCAGCAGTTTATTCCTAGCGGGGAGCTCCTACAATGAGCAGTTCTTC	NA	TRBJ2-1	TRBV27	TRBD2
CASSLGGGGINEQFF	TGTGCCAGCAGCTTAGGTGGGGGAGGAATAAATGAGCAGTTCTTC	once	TRBJ2-1	TRBV7-3	NA